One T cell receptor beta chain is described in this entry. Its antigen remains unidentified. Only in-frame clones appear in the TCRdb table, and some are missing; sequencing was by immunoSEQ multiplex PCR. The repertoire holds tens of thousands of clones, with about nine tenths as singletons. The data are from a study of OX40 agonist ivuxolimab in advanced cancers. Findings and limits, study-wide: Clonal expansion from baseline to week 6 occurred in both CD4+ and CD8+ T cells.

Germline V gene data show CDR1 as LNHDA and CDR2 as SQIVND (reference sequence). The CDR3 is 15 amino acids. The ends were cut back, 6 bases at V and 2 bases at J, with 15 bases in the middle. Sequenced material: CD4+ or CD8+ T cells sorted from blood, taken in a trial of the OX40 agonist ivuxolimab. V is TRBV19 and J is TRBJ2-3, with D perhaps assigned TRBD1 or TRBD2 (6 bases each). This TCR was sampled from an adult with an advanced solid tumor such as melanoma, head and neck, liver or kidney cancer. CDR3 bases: TGTGCCAGTAGAAAAAGCAGGGGACTCACAGATACGCAGTATTTT. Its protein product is CASRKSRGLTDTQYF. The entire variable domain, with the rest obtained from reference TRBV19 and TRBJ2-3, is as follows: DGGITQSPKYLFRKEGQNVTLSCEQNLNHDAMYWYRQDPGQGLRLIYYSQIVNDFQKGDIAEGYSVSREKKESFPLTVTSAQKNPTAFYLCASRKSRGLTDTQYFGPGTRLTVL.